A selection of T cell receptor beta chains follows, all from one sample in a study of shared clonotypes between healthy human individuals. The data were produced by immunoSEQ multiplex PCR, yet TCRdb's version contains in-frame clones alone and is incomplete. The sample contains approximately 740,000 clones, more than 85% of which appear only once. Specimen: naive CD8+ T cells sorted from blood. The receptors were sampled from a young man in good health. Both conserved end residues are part of each CDR3. Fields, in order: D gene, V gene, J gene, clone size, CDR3 DNA, CDR3 protein. D genes are given only for firm matches. Clone size is shown for a subset of rows, as once, few, many or a class of expanded clone.

D gene: -
V gene: TRBV6-1
J gene: TRBJ2-3
clone size: -
CDR3 DNA: TGTGCCAGCAGTGAATTTATACCAGATACGCAGTATTTT
CDR3 protein: CASSEFIPDTQYF

D gene: -
V gene: TRBV27
J gene: TRBJ2-7
clone size: -
CDR3 DNA: TGTGCCAGCAGTGCGACTGTCGCCTACGAGCAGTACTTC
CDR3 protein: CASSATVAYEQYF

D gene: TRBD2
V gene: TRBV28
J gene: TRBJ2-2
clone size: few
CDR3 DNA: TGTGCCAGCAGTTTACGGGGACTAGCGGACGTCGGGGAGCTGTTTTTT
CDR3 protein: CASSLRGLADVGELFF

D gene: TRBD1
V gene: TRBV7-9
J gene: TRBJ2-7
clone size: -
CDR3 DNA: TGTGCCAGCACCCGGGGTGGACAGGACTTCTCCTACGAGCAGTACTTC
CDR3 protein: CASTRGGQDFSYEQYF

D gene: -
V gene: TRBV5-4
J gene: TRBJ1-2
clone size: -
CDR3 DNA: TGTGCCAGCAGCTTTCAGGGTAGTAACTATGGCTACACCTTC
CDR3 protein: CASSFQGSNYGYTF

D gene: TRBD2
V gene: TRBV6-1
J gene: TRBJ2-7
clone size: -
CDR3 DNA: TGTGCCAGCAGTGAGGGACTAGCGGGGGTCTACGAGCAGTACTTC
CDR3 protein: CASSEGLAGVYEQYF

D gene: -
V gene: TRBV7-9
J gene: TRBJ1-4
clone size: -
CDR3 DNA: TGTGCCAGCAGCTTATTCCAGGGAACTAATGAAAAACTGTTTTTT
CDR3 protein: CASSLFQGTNEKLFF

D gene: TRBD2
V gene: TRBV19
J gene: TRBJ2-1
clone size: -
CDR3 DNA: TGTGCCAGTAGTAGATCTAGCGGAAACTACAATGAGCAGTTCTTC
CDR3 protein: CASSRSSGNYNEQFF

D gene: TRBD1
V gene: TRBV19
J gene: TRBJ1-1
clone size: -
CDR3 DNA: TGTGCCAGTATCCGGCCTGGTGGGGACAGGGTAGCTTTCTTT
CDR3 protein: CASIRPGGDRVAFF

D gene: TRBD1
V gene: TRBV27
J gene: TRBJ2-3
clone size: -
CDR3 DNA: TGTGCCAGCAGTTTCTTCTCAACAGGGGACCTCACAGATACGCAGTATTTT
CDR3 protein: CASSFFSTGDLTDTQYF